This paragraph covers one TCR beta chain sequence. The data were taken from a study of cytomegalovirus exposure and HLA in healthy donors. Use of 60 Vbeta and 13 Jbeta primers characterized the PCR. Authors' processing steps: Among the unique TCR beta chains that a later analysis counted, 75 million to 85 million in all, roughly 10 million were shared. Profiling relied on immunoSEQ multiplex PCR, and the TCRdb table lists in-frame clones only, not all of them. V and J calls and clone size come straight from that table; D and trimming were deduced from the DNA. This sample's table reports some 140,000 clones. Sequenced: PBMCs. The TCR was taken from a woman aged 60-75 years in good health and CMV-seronegative.

The CDR3 DNA reads as TGTGCCAGCAGGCGAGACCCGGGACTAGCTTATGAGCAGTACTTC. Its protein product is CASRRDPGLAYEQYF. The rearrangement uses TRBV6-6 and TRBJ2-7; 9 nucleotides line up with TRBD2. Germline-derived CDR1 and CDR2 are MNHNY and SVGAGI (reference sequence). Unmatched junction bases numbered 13, after V lost 6 bases and J lost 7 bases. The CDR3 covers 15 residues.